Listed here is a single T cell receptor (beta chain). Its specificity is unknown. The data derive from a study of cytomegalovirus exposure and HLA in healthy donors. Regarding the study as a whole: Most of the TCR beta V segments (in an earlier analysis) were productive either about 90% or about 30% of the time. Later examination showed HLA-associated TCR beta chains had greater clonal expansion than equally common others.

A multiplex PCR was run with 60 Vbeta primers and 13 Jbeta primers. Produced via immunoSEQ multiplex PCR; TCRdb's table is partial and in-frame only. This sample has around 190,000 clones, with around nine tenths found just once. The CDR3 covers 13 residues. V gave up 4 bases and J gave up 7 bases; unmatched junction bases: 6. The germline V gene has CDR1 SQVTM and CDR2 ANQGSEA. The sample consisted of PBMCs. The TCR sequence derives from a woman aged 25 to 39 in good health and CMV-seronegative. V usage is TRBV29-1 and J usage is TRBJ2-2; 7 positions agree with TRBD2. CDR3 region: CSVVRGGGGELFF. In DNA form, the CDR3 reads TGCAGCGTTGTACGAGGCGGGGGCGGGGAGCTGTTTTTT.